Listed below are T cell receptor beta chains from one sample, sequenced in a study of T-cell memory formation after mild COVID-19. MiXCR, applied by TCRdb to the 5' RACE reads, yields one record per CDR3 protein. The sample holds some 350,000 distinct CDR3 sequences, 10% to 15% seen once. The specimen was PBMCs or a T cell subset sorted from them (not recorded which). The receptors come from a young man who had mild COVID-19 (a few samples of this study predate the infection). Cell type and time point are not known. CDR3s include the opening cysteine and the closing phenylalanine or tryptophan. The D gene is left open where the match is weak. Only some rows state a clone size, as once, few, many or a class for expanded clones.

size,D,J,V,CDR3,DNA
NA,NA,TRBJ1-5,TRBV7-2,CAISLKPGDQPQHF,TGTGCCATCAGCTTAAAGCCAGGTGATCAGCCCCAGCATTTT
many,TRBD1,TRBJ2-4,TRBV5-1,CASSLTGENIQYF,TGCGCCAGCAGTCTGACAGGGGAAAACATTCAGTACTTC
few,TRBD1,TRBJ2-2,TRBV7-2,CASSLVGQGGLFF,TGTGCCAGCAGCTTAGTGGGACAGGGTGGGCTGTTTTTT
few,NA,TRBJ2-7,TRBV5-6,CASSLVTSPRSYEQYF,TGTGCCAGCAGCTTGGTTACGAGTCCCAGGTCCTACGAGCAGTACTTC
few,NA,TRBJ1-1,TRBV4-3,CASSQGTSILNTEAFF,TGCGCCAGCAGCCAAGGGACGTCGATACTGAACACTGAAGCTTTCTTT
few,NA,TRBJ1-1,TRBV6-6,CASSHSDRLNTEAFF,TGTGCCAGCAGTCACTCCGACAGGTTGAACACTGAAGCTTTCTTT
NA,NA,TRBJ2-2,TRBV4-3,CASSQARGNTGELFF,TGCGCCAGCAGCCAAGCTCGGGGGAACACCGGGGAGCTGTTTTTT
few,TRBD2,TRBJ2-4,TRBV6-5,CASSYRLAGDIQYF,TGTGCCAGCAGTTACCGGCTAGCGGGTGACATTCAGTACTTC
few,NA,TRBJ1-6,TRBV20-1,CSATGADSPLHF,TGCAGTGCTACTGGGGCGGATTCACCCCTCCACTTT
NA,NA,TRBJ2-7,TRBV30,CAWSLGTRAPYEQYF,TGTGCCTGGAGTCTAGGGACACGGGCCCCCTACGAGCAGTACTTC
NA,NA,TRBJ1-2,TRBV20-1,CSADRNYGYTF,TGCAGCGCCGACAGGAACTATGGCTACACCTTC
many,NA,TRBJ2-1,TRBV20-1,CSARGSRQAYNEQFF,TGCAGTGCTAGAGGGTCTCGGCAGGCCTACAATGAGCAGTTCTTC
few,NA,TRBJ2-1,TRBV5-1,CASSLKVGAVSNEQFF,TGCGCCAGCAGCTTGAAGGTGGGGGCCGTATCCAATGAGCAGTTCTTC
NA,NA,TRBJ1-2,TRBV4-3,CASSGRGGSDGPENGYTF,TGCGCCAGCAGCGGCCGGGGGGGCAGCGACGGTCCAGAGAATGGCTACACCTTC
NA,NA,TRBJ1-6,TRBV12-3/TRBV12-4,CASSLKHPGAPLHF,TGTGCCAGCAGTTTGAAGCATCCCGGAGCACCCCTCCACTTT
NA,NA,TRBJ1-1,TRBV28,CASSILGSGAFF,TGTGCCAGCAGCATTCTTGGGTCTGGAGCTTTCTTT
few,NA,TRBJ2-1,TRBV20-1,CSATGSQIYNEQFF,TGCAGTGCTACGGGATCTCAAATTTACAATGAGCAGTTCTTC
NA,TRBD1,TRBJ2-7,TRBV5-1,CASSSDRESYEQYF,TGCGCCAGCAGCTCGGACAGGGAAAGCTACGAGCAGTACTTC
few,TRBD1,TRBJ2-3,TRBV5-6,CASRRTGRDTQYF,TGTGCCAGCAGACGGACAGGGCGAGATACGCAGTATTTT
NA,NA,TRBJ2-3,TRBV2,CASIRTSRADTQYF,TGTGCCAGCATCCGGACCAGTCGGGCAGATACGCAGTATTTT